A single sample is the source of the 5 T cell receptor beta chains below, sequenced in a study of blood T cell repertoires in COVID-19. Profiled with immunoSEQ multiplex PCR; TCRdb holds only in-frame clones, not every one. The sample has fewer than 350,000 clones, roughly 89% seen once. Sequenced sample: peripheral blood. The receptors here all came from a woman in her sixties with COVID-19, enrolled during active disease.

The CDR3 sequence is CASSYGTGQETQYF. CDR3 DNA sequence: TGCGCCAGCAGCTACGGGACTGGTCAAGAGACCCAGTACTTC. The chain is built from TRBV5-1 and TRBJ2-5; perhaps TRBD2 as D (6 bases). Trimming took 3 bases from V and 2 from J, leaving 11 bases between them. The CDR3 runs to 14 residues. Germline V CDR1 and CDR2: SGHRS, YFSETQ. Looking up the rest from reference TRBV5-1 and TRBJ2-5 gives the full variable domain: KAGVTQTPRYLIKTRGQQVTLSCSPISGHRSVSWYQQTPGQGLQFLFEYFSETQRNKGNFPGRFSGRQFSNSRSEMNVSTLELGDSALYLCASSYGTGQETQYFGPGTRLLVL.

This chain connects TRBV19 to TRBJ1-4; 7 bases line up with TRBD1. This CDR3 spans 18 amino acids. Per the germline V gene, CDR1 is LNHDA and CDR2 is SQIVND (reference sequence). V shed 0 bases, J shed 10 bases, and the junction held 17 bases outside the gene matches. In nucleotides, the CDR3 is TGTGCCAGTAGTATAGATACCCCCAGAACAGGGGCTTCAGGAAAACTGTTTTTT. Protein product: CASSIDTPRTGASGKLFF.

V usage is TRBV5-1 and J usage is TRBJ1-1, with 7 nucleotides matching TRBD1. V dropped 3 bases and J dropped 1; count of bases not matched to a gene: 6. The CDR3 is 15 amino acids. Germline V gene sequence: CDR1 SGHRS, CDR2 YFSETQ. The CDR3 here is CASSSAGQANTEAFF. In DNA form, the CDR3 reads TGCGCCAGCAGCTCCGCCGGACAGGCGAACACTGAAGCTTTCTTT. The full variable domain, with the rest looked up from reference TRBV5-1 and TRBJ1-1, is KAGVTQTPRYLIKTRGQQVTLSCSPISGHRSVSWYQQTPGQGLQFLFEYFSETQRNKGNFPGRFSGRQFSNSRSEMNVSTLELGDSALYLCASSSAGQANTEAFFGQGTRLTVV.

The chain has TRBV14 and TRBJ2-7; D is possibly TRBD1 (5 bases). CDR1 and CDR2 (germline): SGHDN, FVKESK. Trimming shortened V by 2 bases and J by 5 bases, and 13 bases separated the two germline ends. The CDR3 consists of 14 residues. The CDR3 spells CASSQPGFFHEQYF. The CDR3 bases are TGTGCCAGCAGCCAACCAGGGTTTTTCCACGAGCAGTACTTC.

The gene calls are TRBV10-3 and TRBJ2-2; D is ambiguous. V lost 5 bases to trimming and J lost 6 bases, with 10 bases between them. The CDR3 is 13 residues long. Germline V gene sequence: CDR1 ENHRY, CDR2 SYGVKD. CDR3 nucleotides: TGTGCCATCAGTACCCCCGGAGCCGGGGAGCTGTTTTTT. Amino acids: CAISTPGAGELFF.